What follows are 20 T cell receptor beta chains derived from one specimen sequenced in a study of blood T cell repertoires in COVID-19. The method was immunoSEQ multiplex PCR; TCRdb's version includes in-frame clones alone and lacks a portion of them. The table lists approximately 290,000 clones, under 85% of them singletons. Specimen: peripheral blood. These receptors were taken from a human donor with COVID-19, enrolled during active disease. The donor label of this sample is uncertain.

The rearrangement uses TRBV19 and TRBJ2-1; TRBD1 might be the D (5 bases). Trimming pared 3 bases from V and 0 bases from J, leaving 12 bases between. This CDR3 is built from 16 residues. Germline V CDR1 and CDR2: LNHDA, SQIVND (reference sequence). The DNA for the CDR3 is TGTGCCAGTAGTATTATGGGGCAGAGCTCCTACAATGAGCAGTTCTTC. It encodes CASSIMGQSSYNEQFF.

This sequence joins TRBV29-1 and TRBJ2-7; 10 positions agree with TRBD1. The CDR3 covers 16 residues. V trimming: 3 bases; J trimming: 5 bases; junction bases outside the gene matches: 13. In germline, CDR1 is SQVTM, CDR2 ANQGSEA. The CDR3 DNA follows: TGCAGCGTTGATGGGAACACCGGGACAGGGGCGGACGAGCAGTACTTC. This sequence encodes CSVDGNTGTGADEQYF.

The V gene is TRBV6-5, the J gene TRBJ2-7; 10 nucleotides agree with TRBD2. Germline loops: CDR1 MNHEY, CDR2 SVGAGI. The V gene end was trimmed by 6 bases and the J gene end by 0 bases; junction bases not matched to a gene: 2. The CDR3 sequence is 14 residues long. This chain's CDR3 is CASRGLAASYEQYF. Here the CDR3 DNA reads TGTGCCAGCAGAGGACTAGCGGCCTCCTACGAGCAGTACTTC.

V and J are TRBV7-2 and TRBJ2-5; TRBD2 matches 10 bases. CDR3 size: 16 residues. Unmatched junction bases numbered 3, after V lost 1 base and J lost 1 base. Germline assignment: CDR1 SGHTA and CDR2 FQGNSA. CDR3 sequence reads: CASSLGGLAVQETQYF. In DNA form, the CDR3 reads TGTGCCAGCAGCTTAGGTGGACTAGCGGTCCAAGAGACCCAGTACTTC.

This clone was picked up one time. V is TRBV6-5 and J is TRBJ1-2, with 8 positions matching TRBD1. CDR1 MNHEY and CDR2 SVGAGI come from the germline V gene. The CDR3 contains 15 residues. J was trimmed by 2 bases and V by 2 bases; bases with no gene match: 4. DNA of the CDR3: TGTGCCAGCAGTTACGGGACAGGAGAAAACTATGGCTACACCTTC. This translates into CASSYGTGENYGYTF.

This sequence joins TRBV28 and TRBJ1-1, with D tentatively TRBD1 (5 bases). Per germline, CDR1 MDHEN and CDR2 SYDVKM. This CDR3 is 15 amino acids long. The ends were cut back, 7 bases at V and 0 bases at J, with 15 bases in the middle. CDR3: CASTPWGSLNTEAFF. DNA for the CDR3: TGTGCCAGCACCCCGTGGGGCAGTTTGAACACTGAAGCTTTCTTT.

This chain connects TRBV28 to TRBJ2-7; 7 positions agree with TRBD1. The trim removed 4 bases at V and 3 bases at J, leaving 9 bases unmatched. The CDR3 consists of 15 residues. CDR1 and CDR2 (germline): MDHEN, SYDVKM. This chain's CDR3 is CASSYRQGGSYEQYF. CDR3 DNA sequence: TGTGCCAGCAGTTACCGACAGGGTGGCAGCTACGAGCAGTACTTC.

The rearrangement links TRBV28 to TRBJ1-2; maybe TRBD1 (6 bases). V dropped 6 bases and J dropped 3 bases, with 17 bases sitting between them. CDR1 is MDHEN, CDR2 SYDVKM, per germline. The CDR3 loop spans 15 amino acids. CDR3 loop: CASSLQGSYDYGYTF. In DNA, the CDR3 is TGTGCCAGCAGCCTACAGGGAAGCTACGACTATGGCTACACCTTC.

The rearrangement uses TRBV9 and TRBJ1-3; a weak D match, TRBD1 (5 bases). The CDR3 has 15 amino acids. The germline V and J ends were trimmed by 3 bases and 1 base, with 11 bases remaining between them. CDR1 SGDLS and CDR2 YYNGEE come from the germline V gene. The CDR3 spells CASSGGTPSGNTIYF. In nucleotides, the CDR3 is TGTGCCAGCAGCGGAGGGACTCCGTCTGGAAACACCATATATTTT.

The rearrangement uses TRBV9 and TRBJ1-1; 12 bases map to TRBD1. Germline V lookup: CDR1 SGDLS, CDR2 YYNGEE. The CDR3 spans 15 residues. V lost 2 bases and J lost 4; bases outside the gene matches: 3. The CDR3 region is CASSVGTGGSTEAFF. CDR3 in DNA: TGTGCCAGCAGCGTCGGGACAGGGGGCTCCACTGAAGCTTTCTTT.

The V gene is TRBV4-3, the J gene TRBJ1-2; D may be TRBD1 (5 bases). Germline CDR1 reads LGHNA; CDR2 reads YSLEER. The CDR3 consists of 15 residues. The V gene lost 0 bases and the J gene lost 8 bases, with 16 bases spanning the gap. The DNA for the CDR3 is TGCGCCAGCAGCCAAGAGTGGGGCCCGGGGGGAGGCTACACCTTC. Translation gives CASSQEWGPGGGYTF.

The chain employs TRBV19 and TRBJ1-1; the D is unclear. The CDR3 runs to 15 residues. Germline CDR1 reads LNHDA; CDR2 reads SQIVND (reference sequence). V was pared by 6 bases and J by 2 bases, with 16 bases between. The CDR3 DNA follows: TGTGCCAGTAGCCCCTCTTTCACCTATAACACTGAAGCTTTCTTT. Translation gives CASSPSFTYNTEAFF.

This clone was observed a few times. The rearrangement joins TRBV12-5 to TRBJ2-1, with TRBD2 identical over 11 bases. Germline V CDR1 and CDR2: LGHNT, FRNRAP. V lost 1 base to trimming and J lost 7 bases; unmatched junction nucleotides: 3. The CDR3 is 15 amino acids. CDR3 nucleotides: TGTGCTAGTGGTTTGGACCGGACTAGCGGGAATGAGCAGTTCTTC. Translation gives CASGLDRTSGNEQFF. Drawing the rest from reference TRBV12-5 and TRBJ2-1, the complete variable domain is DARVTQTPRHKVTEMGQEVTMRCQPILGHNTVFWYRQTMMQGLELLAYFRNRAPLDDSGMPKDRFSAEMPDATLATLKIQPSEPRDSAVYFCASGLDRTSGNEQFFGPGTRLTVL.

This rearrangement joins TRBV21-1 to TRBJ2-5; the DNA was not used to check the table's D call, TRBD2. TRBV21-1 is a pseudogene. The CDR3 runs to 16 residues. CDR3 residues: CASSPRTSGRGLWKYF. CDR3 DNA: TGTGCCAGCAGCCCGCGGACTAGCGGGAGAGGTTTGTGGAAGTACTTC.

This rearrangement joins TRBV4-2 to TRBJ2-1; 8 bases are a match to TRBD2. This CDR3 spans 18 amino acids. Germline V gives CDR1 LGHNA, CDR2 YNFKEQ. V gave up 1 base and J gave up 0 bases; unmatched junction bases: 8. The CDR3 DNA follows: TGTGCCAGCAGCCAAGCGGGGGGGCTTTGGAGCTCCTACAATGAGCAGTTCTTC. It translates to CASSQAGGLWSSYNEQFF.

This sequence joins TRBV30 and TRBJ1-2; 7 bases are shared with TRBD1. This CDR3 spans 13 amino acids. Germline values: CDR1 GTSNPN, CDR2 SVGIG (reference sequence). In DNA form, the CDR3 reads TGTGCAATGGGGGCTCCAGGGGGGAATGGCTACACCTTC. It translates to CAMGAPGGNGYTF.

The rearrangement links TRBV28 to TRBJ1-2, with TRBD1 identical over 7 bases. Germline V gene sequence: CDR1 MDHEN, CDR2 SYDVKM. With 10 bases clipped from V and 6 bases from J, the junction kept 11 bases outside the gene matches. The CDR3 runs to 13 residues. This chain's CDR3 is CATHGQVPNGYTF. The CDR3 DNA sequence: TGTGCCACCCACGGACAGGTTCCGAATGGCTACACCTTC.

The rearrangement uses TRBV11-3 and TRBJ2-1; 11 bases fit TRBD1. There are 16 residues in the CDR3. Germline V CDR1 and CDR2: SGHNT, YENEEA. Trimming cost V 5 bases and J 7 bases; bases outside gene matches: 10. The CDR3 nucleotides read TGTGCCAGCAGCCGAGGGTCGGGGACAGGGGGGAATGAGCAGTTCTTC. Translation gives CASSRGSGTGGNEQFF. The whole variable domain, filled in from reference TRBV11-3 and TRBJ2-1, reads EAGVVQSPRYKIIEKKQPVAFWCNPISGHNTLYWYLQNLGQGPELLIRYENEEAVDDSQLPKDRFSAERLKGVDSTLKIQPAELGDSAVYLCASSRGSGTGGNEQFFGPGTRLTVL.

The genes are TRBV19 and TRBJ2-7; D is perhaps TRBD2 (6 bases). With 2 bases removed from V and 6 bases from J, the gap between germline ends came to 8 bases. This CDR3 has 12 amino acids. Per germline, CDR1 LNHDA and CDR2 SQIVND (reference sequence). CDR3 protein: CASSISGGEQYF. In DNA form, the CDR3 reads TGTGCCAGTAGTATATCCGGGGGCGAGCAGTACTTC. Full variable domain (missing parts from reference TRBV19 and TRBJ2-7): DGGITQSPKYLFRKEGQNVTLSCEQNLNHDAMYWYRQDPGQGLRLIYYSQIVNDFQKGDIAEGYSVSREKKESFPLTVTSAQKNPTAFYLCASSISGGEQYFGPGTRLTVT.

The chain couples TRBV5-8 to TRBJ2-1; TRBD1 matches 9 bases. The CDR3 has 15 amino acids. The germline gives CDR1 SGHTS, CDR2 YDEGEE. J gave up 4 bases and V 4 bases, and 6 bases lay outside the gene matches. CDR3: CASSLGTGNYNEQFF. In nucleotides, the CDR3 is TGTGCCAGCAGCCTTGGGACAGGGAATTACAATGAGCAGTTCTTC. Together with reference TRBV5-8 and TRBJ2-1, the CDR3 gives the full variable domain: EAGVTQSPTHLIKTRGQQATLRCSPISGHTSVYWYQQALGLGLQFLLWYDEGEERNRGNFPPRFSGRQFPNYSSELNVNALELEDSALYLCASSLGTGNYNEQFFGPGTRLTVL.